This T cell receptor (beta chain) was sequenced for a study of graft-versus-host responses after intestinal transplantation. For the study at large: Recipients across the board were started on anti-thymocyte globulin induction, then kept on tacrolimus and steroids for approximately three years.

The CDR3 extends over 13 amino acids. Trimming shortened V by 5 bases and J by 2 bases, and 9 bases separated the two germline ends. Germline CDR1 MDHEN, CDR2 SYDVKM. Broader study findings: The marrow of recipients harbored GvH clones, and ileum or blood showed some of them first.

Data came from immunoSEQ multiplex PCR; TCRdb stores just in-frame clones and leaves some out. This table holds 85,000 to 100,000 clones, 92% found once. For this clone: Its specificity is unknown.

This chain connects TRBV28 to TRBJ1-2; D unresolved. The sample in question was unstimulated CD8+ T cells sorted from spleen or lymph node cells, obtained before transplant. The TCR sequence derives from a human donor who was the organ donor for an intestinal transplant. The CDR3 loop reads CASSLQLNYGYTF. The CDR3 DNA is TGTGCCAGCAGTCTACAGTTAAACTATGGCTACACCTTC.